This T cell receptor beta chain was obtained from a study of blood T cell repertoires in COVID-19. Study at large: There were acute and convalescent COVID-19 samples, and they came from the United States, Italy and Spain.

The CDR3 sequence is 15 residues long. The V gene's germline CDR1 is LGHNA and CDR2 YNFKEQ. V was pared by 2 bases and J by 5 bases, with 15 bases between. Measured with immunoSEQ multiplex PCR; TCRdb has only the in-frame clones, and not every one. Of about 270,000 clones in the sample, about 89% were seen once. The receptor comes from a man aged 40-55 years with active or convalescent COVID-19. This chain uses TRBV4-2 with TRBJ2-5, with D possibly being TRBD1 (5 bases). Sequenced material: peripheral blood. CDR3 DNA sequence: TGTGCCAGCAGCCAAACCCGACCAGGGCCCGAGACCCAGTACTTC. This sequence encodes CASSQTRPGPETQYF.